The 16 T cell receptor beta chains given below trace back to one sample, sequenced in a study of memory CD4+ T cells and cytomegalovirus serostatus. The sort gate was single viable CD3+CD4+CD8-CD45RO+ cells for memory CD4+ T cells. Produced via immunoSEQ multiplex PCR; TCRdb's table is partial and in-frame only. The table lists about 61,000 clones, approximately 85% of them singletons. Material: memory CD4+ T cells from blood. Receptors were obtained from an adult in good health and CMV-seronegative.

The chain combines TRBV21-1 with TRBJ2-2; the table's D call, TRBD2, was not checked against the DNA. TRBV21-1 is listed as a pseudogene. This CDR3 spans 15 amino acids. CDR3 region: CASSKTGGPTGELFF. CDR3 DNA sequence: TGTGCCAGCAGCAAGACGGGGGGGCCCACCGGGGAGCTGTTTTTT.

In DNA form, the CDR3 reads TGTGCCAGCTCACCTCCTCGACAGGGCTTGAAAGAAAAACTGTTTTTT. The encoded protein is CASSPPRQGLKEKLFF. The rearrangement uses TRBV18 and TRBJ1-4, with 7 bases fitting TRBD1. The V segment lost 3 bases and the J segment 8 bases; nucleotides outside the gene matches: 12. Looked up from germline, CDR1 is KGHSH and CDR2 is LQKENI. CDR3 length: 16 residues.

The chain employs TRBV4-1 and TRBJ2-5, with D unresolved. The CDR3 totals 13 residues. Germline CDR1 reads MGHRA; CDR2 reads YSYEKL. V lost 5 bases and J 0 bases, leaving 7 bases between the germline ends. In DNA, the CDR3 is TGCGCCAGCAGCGTGGACCACCAAGAGACCCAGTACTTC. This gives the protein CASSVDHQETQYF.

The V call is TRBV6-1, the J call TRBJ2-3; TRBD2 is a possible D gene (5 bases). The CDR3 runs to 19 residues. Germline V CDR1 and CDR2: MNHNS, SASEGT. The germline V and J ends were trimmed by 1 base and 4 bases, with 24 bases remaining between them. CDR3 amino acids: CASSEVTGLATARADTQYF. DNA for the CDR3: TGTGCCAGCAGTGAAGTGACCGGACTGGCTACGGCCCGTGCAGATACGCAGTATTTT.

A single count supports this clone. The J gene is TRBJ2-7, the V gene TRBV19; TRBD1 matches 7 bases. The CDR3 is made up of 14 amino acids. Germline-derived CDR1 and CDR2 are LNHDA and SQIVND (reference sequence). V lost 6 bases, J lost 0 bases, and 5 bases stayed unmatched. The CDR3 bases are TGTGCCAGTAGAAGACAGGGAAGCTCCTACGAGCAGTACTTC. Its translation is CASRRQGSSYEQYF. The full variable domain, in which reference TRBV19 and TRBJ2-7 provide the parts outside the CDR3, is DGGITQSPKYLFRKEGQNVTLSCEQNLNHDAMYWYRQDPGQGLRLIYYSQIVNDFQKGDIAEGYSVSREKKESFPLTVTSAQKNPTAFYLCASRRQGSSYEQYFGPGTRLTVT.

The CDR3 DNA follows: TGTGCCAGCAGCCGATTCACAACCCGACTAGCGGGAGGCGGGGAGCTGTTTTTT. This encodes CASSRFTTRLAGGGELFF. V is TRBV7-2 and J is TRBJ2-2; TRBD2 aligns across 13 bases. Looked up from germline, CDR1 is SGHTA and CDR2 is FQGNSA. Losses at the gene ends were 5 bases for V and 7 bases for J; bases not matched to a gene: 13. There are 18 residues in the CDR3.

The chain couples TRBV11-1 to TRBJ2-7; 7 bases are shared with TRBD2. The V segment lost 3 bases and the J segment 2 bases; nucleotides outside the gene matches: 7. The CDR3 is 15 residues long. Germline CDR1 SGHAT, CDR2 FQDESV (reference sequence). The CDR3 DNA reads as TGTGCCAGCAGCTTGGCGGGGGTAGGAGCCTACGAGCAGTACTTC. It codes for CASSLAGVGAYEQYF.

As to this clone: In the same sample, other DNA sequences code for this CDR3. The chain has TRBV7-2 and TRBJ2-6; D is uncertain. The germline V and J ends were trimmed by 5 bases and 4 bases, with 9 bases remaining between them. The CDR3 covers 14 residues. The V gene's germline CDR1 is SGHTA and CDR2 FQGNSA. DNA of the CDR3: TGTGCCAGCAGCCTCCCCAGAGGGGCCAACGTCCTGACTTTC. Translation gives CASSLPRGANVLTF. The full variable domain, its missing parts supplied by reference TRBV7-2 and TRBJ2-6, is GAGVSQSPSNKVTEKGKDVELRCDPISGHTALYWYRQSLGQGLEFLIYFQGNSAPDKSGLPSDRFSAERTGGSVSTLTIQRTQQEDSAVYLCASSLPRGANVLTFGAGSRLTVL.

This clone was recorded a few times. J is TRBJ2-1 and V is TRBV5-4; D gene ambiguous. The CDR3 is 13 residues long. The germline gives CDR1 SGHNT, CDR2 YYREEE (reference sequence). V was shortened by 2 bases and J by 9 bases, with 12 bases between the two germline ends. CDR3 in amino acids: CASSFPPHREQFF. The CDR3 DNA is TGTGCCAGCAGCTTCCCCCCTCACCGTGAGCAGTTCTTC.

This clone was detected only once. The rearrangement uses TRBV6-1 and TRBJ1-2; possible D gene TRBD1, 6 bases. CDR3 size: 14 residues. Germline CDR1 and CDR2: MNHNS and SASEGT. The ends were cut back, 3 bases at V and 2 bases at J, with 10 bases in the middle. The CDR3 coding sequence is TGTGCCAGCAGTGATTGGGGGGCGAACTATGGCTACACCTTC. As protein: CASSDWGANYGYTF.

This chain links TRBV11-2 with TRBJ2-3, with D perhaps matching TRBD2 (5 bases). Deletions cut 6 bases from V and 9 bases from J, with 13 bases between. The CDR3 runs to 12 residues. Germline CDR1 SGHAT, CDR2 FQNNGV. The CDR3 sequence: CASSFEGRTQYF. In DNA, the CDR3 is TGTGCCAGCAGTTTCGAGGGCAGGACGCAGTATTTT. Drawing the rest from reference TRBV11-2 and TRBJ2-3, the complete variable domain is EAGVAQSPRYKIIEKRQSVAFWCNPISGHATLYWYQQILGQGPKLLIQFQNNGVVDDSQLPKDRFSAERLKGVDSTLKIQPAKLEDSAVYLCASSFEGRTQYFGPGTRLTVL.

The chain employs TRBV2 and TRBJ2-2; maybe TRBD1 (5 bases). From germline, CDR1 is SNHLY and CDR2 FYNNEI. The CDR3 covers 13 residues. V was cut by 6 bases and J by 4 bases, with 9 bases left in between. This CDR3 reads CASRGVVTGELFF. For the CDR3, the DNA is TGTGCCAGCAGAGGGGTGGTCACCGGGGAGCTGTTTTTT.

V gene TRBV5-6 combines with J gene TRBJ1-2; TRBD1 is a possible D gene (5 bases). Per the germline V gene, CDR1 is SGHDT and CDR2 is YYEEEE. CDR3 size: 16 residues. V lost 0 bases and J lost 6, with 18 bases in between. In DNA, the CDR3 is TGTGCCAGCAGCTTGGTAGTTCGGACACAAGGAAATGGCTACACCTTC. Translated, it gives CASSLVVRTQGNGYTF.

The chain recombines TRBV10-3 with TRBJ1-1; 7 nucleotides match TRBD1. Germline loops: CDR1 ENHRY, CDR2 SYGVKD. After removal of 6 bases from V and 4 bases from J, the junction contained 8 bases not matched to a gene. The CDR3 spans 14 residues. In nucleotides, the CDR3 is TGTGCCATCAGGAGTCAGGGGGACGGCACTGAAGCTTTCTTT. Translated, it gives CAIRSQGDGTEAFF.

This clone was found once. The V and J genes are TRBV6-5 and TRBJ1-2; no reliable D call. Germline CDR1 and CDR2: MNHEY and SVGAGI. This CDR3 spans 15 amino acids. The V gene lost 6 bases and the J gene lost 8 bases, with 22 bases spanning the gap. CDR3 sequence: CASRTGGGVVFGYTF. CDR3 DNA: TGTGCCAGCAGAACTGGCGGCGGGGTTGTCTTCGGCTACACCTTC.

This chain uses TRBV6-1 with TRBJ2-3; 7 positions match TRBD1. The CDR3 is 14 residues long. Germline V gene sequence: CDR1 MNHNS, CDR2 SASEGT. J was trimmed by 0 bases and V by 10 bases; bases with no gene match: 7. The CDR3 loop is CATTDRLSTDTQYF. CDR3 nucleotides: TGTGCCACCACGGACAGGCTCAGCACAGATACGCAGTATTTT.